A single T cell receptor (beta chain) is shown here with its context. This clone has a count of ten or more. The antigen this receptor binds is unknown. Base qualities were left out, and no much larger clone turns up one base away. The CDR3 holds 14 amino acids from the cysteine to the phenylalanine. The read is trimmed to its CDR3 DNA, 42 bases read in frame from base 1. CDR1 and CDR2 (SGHTA, FQGNSA) derive from the germline V gene. Here V drops 5 bases and J drops 6 bases, and the junction holds 4 bases not matched to any gene. This record comes from a study of metastatic and nonmetastatic thyroid tumors (dated by TCRdb to 2019 to 2021). Study-level background: Repertoires were compared across peripheral blood and tumor or nodule tissue samples from malignant and benign thyroid patients. General study outcomes and caveats: In both blood and tumor samples, TCR beta diversity was reported to be significantly higher in malignant tumors than in benign nodules.

No treatment had been received by any patient before thyroid surgery. The study retrospectively analysed patient clinical samples collected from the early 2010s to the late 2010s using T-cell receptor beta sequencing. The library was prepared using PCR. For sequencing, an Illumina HiSeq 4000 was employed. High-throughput sequencing was used to profile the TCR beta-chain CDR3 region of each patient. The authors processed their data as follows. A classifier to discriminate distant-metastatic papillary thyroid cancer patients was built from CDR3 differences across clinicopathological groups. The Shannon index was used to measure repertoire diversity, and the Morisita-Horn index was used to measure how similar tumor and blood repertoires were. TCRdb cleaned the public reads at Q25 with fastp, built clones with MiXCR and kept in-frame beta chains. None of the V and J calls come from the authors' own analysis; TCRdb made them. For this sample there are about 93,000 clones; 9.5% to 15% appear just once. The top ten constitute approximately 11% of the sample.

The rearranged chain carries TRBV7-2 and TRBJ2-7; 13 bases in the middle match TRBD2. This receptor was identified in a female donor with papillary thyroid cancer or a benign thyroid nodule (not recorded which). Some clones in this sample may be carry-over from other donors' samples. Source material: blood. The CDR3 amino acid sequence is: CASSGTSGTGEQYF. DNA sequence: TGTGCCAGCAGCGGGACTAGCGGGACCGGCGAGCAGTACTTC.